These 3 T cell receptor beta chains were sequenced from one sample in a study of metastatic and nonmetastatic thyroid tumors. Thyroid surgery was performed in patients who had received no treatment beforehand. Via MiXCR, TCRdb re-called the PCR reads. Of 5,000 or so clones listed, 30% to 40% are singletons. Sequencing was performed on adjacent normal tissue. These receptors all stem from a male donor with papillary thyroid cancer or a benign thyroid nodule (not recorded which). Some clones in this sample may be carry-over from other donors' samples.

The chain's CDR3 is CSARDQLGTDYEQYF. The DNA for the CDR3 is TGCAGTGCTAGAGATCAGCTGGGGACAGACTACGAGCAGTACTTC. The chain combines TRBV20-1 with TRBJ2-7; 7 nucleotides align to TRBD1. Per germline, CDR1 DFQATT and CDR2 SNEGSKA (reference sequence). Trimming took 0 bases from V and 3 from J; bases not matched to a gene: 8. The CDR3 consists of 15 residues.

This clone was observed a handful of times. The V call is TRBV19, the J call TRBJ1-1, with a possible D match to TRBD1 (6 bases). The V and J ends lost 3 bases and 8 bases respectively, with 19 bases between them. The CDR3 sequence is 15 residues long. Germline CDR1 and CDR2: LNHDA and SQIVND (reference sequence). The DNA for the CDR3 is TGTGCCAGTAGTATCCAGATGGGTGGACAGACAGAAGCTTTCTTT. This sequence encodes CASSIQMGGQTEAFF. The full variable domain, in which reference TRBV19 and TRBJ1-1 provide the parts outside the CDR3, is DGGITQSPKYLFRKEGQNVTLSCEQNLNHDAMYWYRQDPGQGLRLIYYSQIVNDFQKGDIAEGYSVSREKKESFPLTVTSAQKNPTAFYLCASSIQMGGQTEAFFGQGTRLTVV.

Here the CDR3 DNA reads TGTGCCACCAGCGGCGCGACTCCGGTGGTGTATACGCAGTATTTT. Translation: CATSGATPVVYTQYF. The J gene is TRBJ2-3, the V gene TRBV15, with no clear D. Trimming left V 5 bases short and J 7 bases short, with 19 bases between. The CDR3 totals 15 residues. CDR1 LNHNV and CDR2 YYDKDF come from the germline V gene (reference sequence).